Listed below are T cell receptor beta chains from one sample, sequenced in a study of shared clonotypes between healthy human individuals. The data were produced by immunoSEQ multiplex PCR, yet TCRdb's version contains in-frame clones alone and is incomplete. The table has roughly 2.6 million clones, more than 80% seen once. Sequencing used naive CD4+ T cells sorted from blood. Receptor source: a man aged 18 to 29 in good health. Both conserved end residues are part of each CDR3. The order of the fields is V gene, clone size, D gene, J gene, CDR3 DNA, CDR3 protein. A D gene is named only where the DNA matches it firmly. Not every row has a clone size; where given, it reads once, few, many or a size class.

v_call: TRBV5-4
clone_size: NA
d_call: TRBD2
j_call: TRBJ2-4
cdr3_nt: TGTGCCAGCAGCTTGGAACTAGCGGGAGGGGCTAGCAAAAACATTCAGTACTTC
cdr3_aa: CASSLELAGGASKNIQYF

v_call: TRBV11-2
clone_size: NA
d_call: TRBD1
j_call: TRBJ2-5
cdr3_nt: TGTGCCAGCAGCCTTATCCGGGACAGAAGAGAGACCCAGTACTTC
cdr3_aa: CASSLIRDRRETQYF

v_call: TRBV19
clone_size: NA
d_call: NA
j_call: TRBJ2-5
cdr3_nt: TGTGCCAGTAGTATGGAAGGGTTGGGCGGGGAGACCCAGTACTTC
cdr3_aa: CASSMEGLGGETQYF

v_call: TRBV5-1
clone_size: NA
d_call: NA
j_call: TRBJ2-3
cdr3_nt: TGCGCCAGCAGAGGACGGGACACAGATACGCAGTATTTT
cdr3_aa: CASRGRDTDTQYF

v_call: TRBV7-9
clone_size: few
d_call: TRBD1
j_call: TRBJ1-2
cdr3_nt: TGTGCCAGCAGCTTAGATGTGGGACAGGGGTATGGCTACACCTTC
cdr3_aa: CASSLDVGQGYGYTF

v_call: TRBV10-2
clone_size: once
d_call: TRBD2
j_call: TRBJ2-1
cdr3_nt: TGCGCCAGCAGTAAGAAACTAGCGGGGGACCCGGACGAGCAGTTCTTC
cdr3_aa: CASSKKLAGDPDEQFF

v_call: TRBV18
clone_size: NA
d_call: NA
j_call: TRBJ2-7
cdr3_nt: TGTGCCAGCTCACCAACGCAGGGGACGTACGAGCAGTACTTC
cdr3_aa: CASSPTQGTYEQYF

v_call: TRBV7-2
clone_size: NA
d_call: TRBD1
j_call: TRBJ2-5
cdr3_nt: TGTGCCAGCACCTGGGACAGGGACTGGGAGACCCAGTACTTC
cdr3_aa: CASTWDRDWETQYF

v_call: TRBV7-9
clone_size: NA
d_call: TRBD2
j_call: TRBJ2-1
cdr3_nt: TGTGCCAGCAGCTTAGCGCGGGGGACCAATTCCTACAATGAGCAGTTCTTC
cdr3_aa: CASSLARGTNSYNEQFF

v_call: TRBV7-2
clone_size: NA
d_call: TRBD1
j_call: TRBJ1-2
cdr3_nt: TGTGCCAGCAGCTTCCAGCGGACAGGCCGCGTTGGCTACACCTTC
cdr3_aa: CASSFQRTGRVGYTF

v_call: TRBV10-3
clone_size: NA
d_call: NA
j_call: TRBJ1-2
cdr3_nt: TGTGCCATCAGTGGGGGCTCTGACTATGGCTACACCTTC
cdr3_aa: CAISGGSDYGYTF

v_call: TRBV6-1
clone_size: NA
d_call: TRBD1
j_call: TRBJ1-1
cdr3_nt: TGTGCCAGCTCCGGGACAGGGGCTGAAGCTTTCTTT
cdr3_aa: CASSGTGAEAFF

v_call: TRBV7-9
clone_size: once
d_call: NA
j_call: TRBJ1-4
cdr3_nt: TGTGCCAGCAGCTTAGACGGCGCAACTAATGAAAAACTGTTTTTT
cdr3_aa: CASSLDGATNEKLFF

v_call: TRBV5-4
clone_size: NA
d_call: TRBD2
j_call: TRBJ2-3
cdr3_nt: TGTGCCAGCAGCCCTGAGCCGGGACTAGCGGGAGGTACCACAGATACGCAGTATTTT
cdr3_aa: CASSPEPGLAGGTTDTQYF

v_call: TRBV28
clone_size: NA
d_call: NA
j_call: TRBJ2-3
cdr3_nt: TGTGCCAGCAGACCTGACAGGACAGATACGCAGTATTTT
cdr3_aa: CASRPDRTDTQYF

v_call: TRBV14
clone_size: once
d_call: NA
j_call: TRBJ1-2
cdr3_nt: TGTGCCAGCAGTCAAATCCCCTACTATGGCTACACCTTC
cdr3_aa: CASSQIPYYGYTF

v_call: TRBV10-3
clone_size: NA
d_call: TRBD2
j_call: TRBJ2-2
cdr3_nt: TGTGCCATCAGTGAGGGACTAGCGGTCACCGGGGAGCTGTTTTTT
cdr3_aa: CAISEGLAVTGELFF

v_call: TRBV5-6
clone_size: NA
d_call: TRBD1
j_call: TRBJ2-1
cdr3_nt: TGTGCCAGCAGCCCGGACAGGGTGGCTTTCTTCTTC
cdr3_aa: CASSPDRVAFFF

v_call: TRBV19
clone_size: NA
d_call: TRBD1
j_call: TRBJ1-5
cdr3_nt: TGTGCCAGTAGTCCCTGGGACAGGGGGCAGGATCAGCCCCAGCATTTT
cdr3_aa: CASSPWDRGQDQPQHF

v_call: TRBV5-1
clone_size: NA
d_call: TRBD1
j_call: TRBJ1-4
cdr3_nt: TGCGCCAGCAGCGACCAGGGGGCAGGGGAAAAACTGTTTTTT
cdr3_aa: CASSDQGAGEKLFF

v_call: TRBV6-5
clone_size: NA
d_call: TRBD1
j_call: TRBJ2-7
cdr3_nt: TGTGCCAGCTCGCCCGGGACAGGCGTCTCCTACGAGCAGTACTTC
cdr3_aa: CASSPGTGVSYEQYF

v_call: TRBV30
clone_size: NA
d_call: TRBD1
j_call: TRBJ1-6
cdr3_nt: TGTGCCTGGAGTGTACAGGGGTTGGATAGTTCACCCCTCCACTTT
cdr3_aa: CAWSVQGLDSSPLHF

v_call: TRBV10-3
clone_size: NA
d_call: NA
j_call: TRBJ2-3
cdr3_nt: TGTGCCATCTCCCCTAAGGACGTAAGCACAGATACGCAGTATTTT
cdr3_aa: CAISPKDVSTDTQYF

v_call: TRBV18
clone_size: NA
d_call: NA
j_call: TRBJ1-4
cdr3_nt: TGTGCCAGCTCACTTAAACTCCAGGGATCTGGCGCAACTAATGAAAAACTGTTTTTT
cdr3_aa: CASSLKLQGSGATNEKLFF

v_call: TRBV11-2
clone_size: NA
d_call: NA
j_call: TRBJ1-6
cdr3_nt: TGTGCCAGCAGCTTAGTGGGGACGGTAAACTGGGCTTCACCCCTCCACTTT
cdr3_aa: CASSLVGTVNWASPLHF

v_call: TRBV7-9
clone_size: NA
d_call: NA
j_call: TRBJ2-2
cdr3_nt: TGTGCCAGCAGTGCACAGGGTTACGGGGAGCTGTTTTTT
cdr3_aa: CASSAQGYGELFF

v_call: TRBV7-2
clone_size: NA
d_call: TRBD2
j_call: TRBJ2-3
cdr3_nt: TGTGCCAGCACCCCACCGGGACTAGCTAGCACAGATACGCAGTATTTT
cdr3_aa: CASTPPGLASTDTQYF

v_call: TRBV6-5
clone_size: NA
d_call: NA
j_call: TRBJ1-2
cdr3_nt: TGTGCCAGCAGTTACTCGGCTGTGGGTTTGACTAGGGGCTACACCTTC
cdr3_aa: CASSYSAVGLTRGYTF

v_call: TRBV7-2
clone_size: NA
d_call: TRBD2
j_call: TRBJ2-5
cdr3_nt: TGTGCCAGCAGCTTAGGACTAGCGGGGTCTCGGGAGACCCAGTACTTC
cdr3_aa: CASSLGLAGSRETQYF

v_call: TRBV10-3
clone_size: NA
d_call: TRBD1
j_call: TRBJ1-3
cdr3_nt: TGTGCCATCAGCGGGACAGCGGGGTTCTCTGGAAACACCATATATTTT
cdr3_aa: CAISGTAGFSGNTIYF

v_call: TRBV7-9
clone_size: once
d_call: NA
j_call: TRBJ1-4
cdr3_nt: TGTGCCAGCAGCTTTGGGGGCGCGAATGAAAAACTGTTTTTT
cdr3_aa: CASSFGGANEKLFF

v_call: TRBV14
clone_size: NA
d_call: NA
j_call: TRBJ2-1
cdr3_nt: TGTGCCGCGGGGCGGGACGGCAATGAGCAGTTCTTC
cdr3_aa: CAAGRDGNEQFF

v_call: TRBV6-5
clone_size: NA
d_call: NA
j_call: TRBJ1-1
cdr3_nt: TGTGCCAGCAGCAACGGGGGCAGACCCGCTTTCTTT
cdr3_aa: CASSNGGRPAFF